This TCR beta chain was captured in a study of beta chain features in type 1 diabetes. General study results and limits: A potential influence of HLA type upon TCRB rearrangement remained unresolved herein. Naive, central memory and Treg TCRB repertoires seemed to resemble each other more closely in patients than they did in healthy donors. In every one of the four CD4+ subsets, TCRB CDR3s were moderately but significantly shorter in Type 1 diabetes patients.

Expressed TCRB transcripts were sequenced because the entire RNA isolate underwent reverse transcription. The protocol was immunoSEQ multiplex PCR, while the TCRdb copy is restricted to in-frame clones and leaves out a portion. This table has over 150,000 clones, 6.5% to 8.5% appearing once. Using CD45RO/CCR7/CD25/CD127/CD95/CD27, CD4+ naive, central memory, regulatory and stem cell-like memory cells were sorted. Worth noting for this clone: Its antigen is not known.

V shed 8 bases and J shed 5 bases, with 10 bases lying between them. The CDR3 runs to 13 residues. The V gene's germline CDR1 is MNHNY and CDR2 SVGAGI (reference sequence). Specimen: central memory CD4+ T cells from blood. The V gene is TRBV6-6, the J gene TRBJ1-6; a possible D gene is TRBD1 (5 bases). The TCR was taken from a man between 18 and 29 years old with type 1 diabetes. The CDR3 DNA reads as TGTGCCAGCGGGGGGACTGATAATTCACCCCTCCACTTT. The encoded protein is CASGGTDNSPLHF.